Listed here are 21 T cell receptor beta chains from one sample, sequenced in a study of shared clonotypes between healthy human individuals. The protocol was immunoSEQ multiplex PCR, while the TCRdb copy is restricted to in-frame clones and leaves out a portion. The data show over 400,000 clones, 81% seen once. Sequencing used PBMCs. The receptor source for this set is a woman in her forties in good health. Some clones in this sample may be carry-over from other donors' samples.

This clone was recorded at least ten times. CDR3 bases: TGTGCCAGCAGTGAATCTAGCGGGAGCACGGACGAGCAGTTCTTC. This translates into CASSESSGSTDEQFF. The chain is built from TRBV6-4 and TRBJ2-1, with TRBD2 matching over 10 bases. The V gene's germline CDR1 is MRHNA and CDR2 SNTAGT. The CDR3 loop spans 15 amino acids. The ends lost 3 bases at V and 10 bases at J; junction bases unmatched: 9.

The chain joins TRBV14 to TRBJ2-7; 7 bases line up with TRBD2. This CDR3 has 16 residues. The germline CDR1 and CDR2 sequences are SGHDN and FVKESK. V lost 0 bases and J lost 4; bases outside the gene matches: 9. The CDR3 DNA reads TGTGCCAGCAGCCAAGATTTTGCGGGAGTGTCTTACGAGCAGTACTTC. Protein: CASSQDFAGVSYEQYF.

The rearrangement links TRBV28 to TRBJ1-2; D unresolved. V was shortened by 1 base and J by 2 bases, with 14 bases between the two germline ends. The CDR3 extends over 16 amino acids. In germline, CDR1 is MDHEN, CDR2 SYDVKM. CDR3 DNA: TGTGCCAGCAGTTTATTGGGCCAGCCCAGCAACTATGGCTACACCTTC. Its translation: CASSLLGQPSNYGYTF.

V usage is TRBV6-5 and J usage is TRBJ2-5; D possibly corresponds to TRBD1 (6 bases). The CDR3 length is 15 residues. V was trimmed by 7 bases and J by 1 base, leaving 16 bases between them. Looked up from germline, CDR1 is MNHEY and CDR2 is SVGAGI. This CDR3 is CASTSTGSLQETQYF. The CDR3 coding sequence is TGTGCCAGCACCTCGACAGGATCCCTCCAAGAGACCCAGTACTTC.

V is TRBV9 and J is TRBJ2-1; D is possibly TRBD1 (6 bases). This CDR3 has 15 residues. Trimming removed 0 bases from V and 2 bases from J, with 9 bases in between. CDR1 is SGDLS, CDR2 YYNGEE, per germline. The DNA of the CDR3 is TGTGCCAGCAGCGTAGCCCAGGGGCCCTACAATGAGCAGTTCTTC. This translates into CASSVAQGPYNEQFF.

This chain joins TRBV15 and TRBJ1-4; 7 bases agree with TRBD1. Germline V gives CDR1 LNHNV, CDR2 YYDKDF (reference sequence). After removal of 0 bases from V and 5 bases from J, the junction contained 3 bases not matched to a gene. The CDR3 is made up of 15 amino acids. The DNA of the CDR3 is TGTGCCACCAGCAGAGATCTGACAGGGAATGAAAAACTGTTTTTT. This codes for CATSRDLTGNEKLFF. Full variable domain (outside the CDR3, taken from reference TRBV15 and TRBJ1-4): DAMVIQNPRYQVTQFGKPVTLSCSQTLNHNVMYWYQQKSSQAPKLLFHYYDKDFNNEADTPDNFQSRRPNTSFCFLDIRSPGLGDTAMYLCATSRDLTGNEKLFFGSGTQLSVL.

The chain couples TRBV4-2 to TRBJ2-2; tentatively, D is TRBD2 (5 bases). Trimming removed 0 bases from V and 0 bases from J, with 8 bases in between. The CDR3 spans 16 residues. Looked up from germline, CDR1 is LGHNA and CDR2 is YNFKEQ. The CDR3 DNA sequence: TGTGCCAGCAGCCAAGATGGGAGTGCGAACACCGGGGAGCTGTTTTTT. Residues: CASSQDGSANTGELFF.

The chain combines TRBV28 with TRBJ1-2; 7 nucleotides agree with TRBD1. CDR3 length equals 13 residues. The V gene's germline CDR1 is MDHEN and CDR2 SYDVKM. V was pared by 6 bases and J by 4 bases, with 5 bases of the junction left unmatched. CDR3 loop: CASRRDSIYGYTF. For the CDR3, the DNA is TGTGCCAGCAGAAGGGACAGTATCTATGGCTACACCTTC.

The J gene is TRBJ1-3, the V gene TRBV2, with 10 nucleotides matching TRBD1. The germline CDR1 and CDR2 sequences are SNHLY and FYNNEI. V trimming: 6 bases; J trimming: 4 bases; junction bases outside the gene matches: 6. This CDR3 is built from 15 residues. The chain's CDR3 is CASSGGTGAGNTIYF. CDR3 DNA sequence: TGTGCCAGCAGCGGTGGGACAGGGGCCGGAAACACCATATATTTT.

The V gene is TRBV19, the J gene TRBJ2-2; D gene unclear. Germline CDR1 is LNHDA and CDR2 is SQIVND (reference sequence). V was pared by 9 bases and J by 6 bases, with 14 bases between. The length of the CDR3 is 13 residues. The DNA of the CDR3 is TGTGCCAGCTCCCACGGGCATGCCGGGGAGCTGTTTTTT. It specifies CASSHGHAGELFF. The full variable domain, its missing parts supplied by reference TRBV19 and TRBJ2-2, is DGGITQSPKYLFRKEGQNVTLSCEQNLNHDAMYWYRQDPGQGLRLIYYSQIVNDFQKGDIAEGYSVSREKKESFPLTVTSAQKNPTAFYLCASSHGHAGELFFGEGSRLTVL.

A note on this clone: This sequence may be a read error, since a much larger clone differs from it by one base. The same CDR3 arises from other DNA sequences in this sample as well. The chain recombines TRBV5-1 with TRBJ2-3; 14 bases fit TRBD2. Germline-derived CDR1 and CDR2 are SGHRS and YFSETQ. CDR3 length: 16 amino acids. CDR3 sequence reads: CASSLGLAGVVDTQYF. For the CDR3, the DNA is TGCGCTAGCAGCTTGGGACTAGCGGGAGTTGTAGATACGCAGTATTTT.

The chain has TRBV11-2 and TRBJ1-1; D gene ambiguous. V was pared by 1 base and J by 4 bases, with 7 bases between. The CDR3 totals 13 residues. Germline V CDR1 and CDR2: SGHAT, FQNNGV. The CDR3 bases are TGTGCCAGCAGCTTAGGTCCGTTCACTGAAGCTTTCTTT. Encoded protein: CASSLGPFTEAFF.

The chain couples TRBV27 to TRBJ2-1; D is unclear. Deletions cut 1 base from V and 4 bases from J, with 8 bases between. The CDR3 length is 14 residues. Germline CDR1 is MNHEY and CDR2 is SMNVEV (reference sequence). The CDR3 DNA is TGTGCCAGCAGTTTATACGGGTTGTACAATGAGCAGTTCTTC. Its translation: CASSLYGLYNEQFF.

A word on this clone: This likely stems from a read error, as it lies one base from a far larger clone. The conserved closing phenylalanine or tryptophan is absent in this CDR3, likely reflecting a read error. CDR3 region: CASSFRLYERDLGLYGYTL. CDR3 sequence (DNA): TGTGCCAGCAGTTTTCGACTCTACGAACGGGACTTGGGTTTGTATGGCTACACCCTC. This chain joins TRBV28 and TRBJ1-2, with D perhaps matching TRBD1 (5 bases). Germline V gene data show CDR1 as MDHEN and CDR2 as SYDVKM. The CDR3 is made up of 19 amino acids. With 3 bases removed from V and 5 bases from J, the gap between germline ends came to 28 bases.

The chain recombines TRBV5-1 with TRBJ2-3; 10 nucleotides agree with TRBD1. V lost 4 bases and J lost 0; bases outside the gene matches: 5. CDR3 size: 16 residues. Germline-derived CDR1 and CDR2 are SGHRS and YFSETQ. CDR3 region: CASSQRQGASTDTQYF. CDR3 bases: TGCGCCAGCAGCCAACGACAGGGGGCGAGCACAGATACGCAGTATTTT.

V is TRBV10-2 and J is TRBJ2-5; 13 bases are a match to TRBD2. The CDR3 contains 14 residues. Germline values: CDR1 WSHSY, CDR2 SAAADI. J lost 2 bases, V lost 8 bases, and 2 bases had no gene match. CDR3 sequence reads: CASGLAGAQETQYF. CDR3 nucleotides: TGCGCCAGCGGACTAGCGGGAGCACAAGAGACCCAGTACTTC.

The chain uses TRBV7-3 and TRBJ1-3; D gene ambiguous. Trimming stripped 5 bases from V and 0 bases from J, with 11 bases between. CDR1 and CDR2 (germline): SGHTA, FQGTGA. This CDR3 is built from 15 residues. CDR3 region: CASSTDGSSGNTIYF. The CDR3 DNA follows: TGTGCCAGCAGCACAGACGGGAGCTCTGGAAACACCATATATTTT.

The V and J genes are TRBV19 and TRBJ2-7, with 9 bases identical to TRBD1. V lost 5 bases to trimming and J lost 3 bases; unmatched junction nucleotides: 5. CDR3 length: 14 amino acids. Germline V gives CDR1 LNHDA, CDR2 SQIVND (reference sequence). CDR3 sequence: CASSSGQGLYEQYF. The CDR3 DNA follows: TGTGCCAGTAGTTCAGGACAGGGGCTCTACGAGCAGTACTTC. The full variable domain, rest sourced from reference TRBV19 and TRBJ2-7, is DGGITQSPKYLFRKEGQNVTLSCEQNLNHDAMYWYRQDPGQGLRLIYYSQIVNDFQKGDIAEGYSVSREKKESFPLTVTSAQKNPTAFYLCASSSGQGLYEQYFGPGTRLTVT.

This chain joins TRBV15 and TRBJ2-7; 9 nucleotides agree with TRBD1. The CDR3 has 15 residues. Per the germline V gene, CDR1 is LNHNV and CDR2 is YYDKDF (reference sequence). With 2 bases clipped from V and 6 bases from J, the junction kept 8 bases outside the gene matches. The CDR3 DNA sequence: TGTGCCACCAGCAGACTGGACAGGGGTTATGGCGAGCAGTACTTC. It specifies CATSRLDRGYGEQYF. Combining the CDR3 with reference TRBV15 and TRBJ2-7 gives the whole variable domain DAMVIQNPRYQVTQFGKPVTLSCSQTLNHNVMYWYQQKSSQAPKLLFHYYDKDFNNEADTPDNFQSRRPNTSFCFLDIRSPGLGDTAMYLCATSRLDRGYGEQYFGPGTRLTVT.

J is TRBJ1-3 and V is TRBV11-2; D is possibly TRBD1 (5 bases). Trimming stripped 4 bases from V and 0 bases from J, with 13 bases between. The CDR3 runs to 16 residues. Germline V gene lookup returns CDR1 SGHAT and CDR2 FQNNGV. This chain's CDR3 is CASSYVRGPSGNTIYF. CDR3 sequence (DNA): TGTGCCAGCAGCTACGTTAGGGGACCCTCTGGAAACACCATATATTTT.

There are a few counts of this clone. The V and J genes are TRBV5-4 and TRBJ2-7; D unclear. V was shortened by 4 bases and J by 6 bases, with 17 bases between the two germline ends. Germline V gene lookup returns CDR1 SGHNT and CDR2 YYREEE (reference sequence). This CDR3 spans 14 amino acids. CDR3 in DNA: TGTGCCAGCAGCCGCGCCTCCCTAAGCTCCGAGCAGTACTTC. Translated, it gives CASSRASLSSEQYF.